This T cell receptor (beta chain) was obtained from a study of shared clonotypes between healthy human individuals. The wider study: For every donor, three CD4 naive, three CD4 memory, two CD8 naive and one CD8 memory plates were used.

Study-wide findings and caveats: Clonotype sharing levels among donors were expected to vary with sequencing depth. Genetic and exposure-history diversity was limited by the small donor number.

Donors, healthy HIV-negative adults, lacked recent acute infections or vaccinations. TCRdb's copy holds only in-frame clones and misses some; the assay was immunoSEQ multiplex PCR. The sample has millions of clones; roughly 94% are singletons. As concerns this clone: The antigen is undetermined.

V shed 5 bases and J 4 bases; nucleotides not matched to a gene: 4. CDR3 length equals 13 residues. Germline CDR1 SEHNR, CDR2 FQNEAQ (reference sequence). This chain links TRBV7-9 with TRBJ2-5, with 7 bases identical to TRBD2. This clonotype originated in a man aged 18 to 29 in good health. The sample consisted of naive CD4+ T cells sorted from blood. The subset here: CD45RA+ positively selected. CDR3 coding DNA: TGTGCCAGCAGCAGAGAGCGGGGAGAGACCCAGTACTTC. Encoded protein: CASSRERGETQYF.